These T cell receptor beta chains were read from a single sample in a study of blood T cell repertoires in COVID-19. Repertoires were generated with immunoSEQ multiplex PCR, while TCRdb's copy carries only in-frame clones and drops some. The table shows some 340,000 clones, with roughly 90% occurring only once. The material sequenced was PBMCs or T cells enriched from blood (not recorded which). These receptors all stem from a woman in her 30s who had been exposed to COVID-19. Both conserved end residues are part of each CDR3. The D gene is left open where the match is weak. Part of the rows lack a size; the others show once, few, many or a class for expanded clones.

j_gene: TRBJ2-3; v_gene: TRBV7-9; len: 15; abundance: NA; d_gene: NA; CDR3nt: TGTGCCAGCAGCTTAGCAGGGAGGTCCACAGATACGCAGTATTTT; CDR3aa: CASSLAGRSTDTQYF
j_gene: TRBJ1-1; v_gene: TRBV5-4; len: 13; abundance: NA; d_gene: NA; CDR3nt: TGTGCCAGCAGCCGCCGGGGTGTCCCTGAAGCTTTCTTT; CDR3aa: CASSRRGVPEAFF
j_gene: TRBJ2-7; v_gene: TRBV28; len: 15; abundance: NA; d_gene: TRBD1; CDR3nt: TGTGCCAGCAGTGTAGGTGGACAGGGTGGAAACGAGCAGTACTTC; CDR3aa: CASSVGGQGGNEQYF
j_gene: TRBJ1-1; v_gene: TRBV2; len: 14; abundance: NA; d_gene: TRBD1; CDR3nt: TGTGCCAGCAGTGGCTGGACAGGGGGCACTGAAGCTTTCTTT; CDR3aa: CASSGWTGGTEAFF
j_gene: TRBJ2-2; v_gene: TRBV7-6; len: 14; abundance: NA; d_gene: TRBD2; CDR3nt: TGTGCCAGCAGCCCACGGGGGGAGCCCGGGGAGCTGTTTTTT; CDR3aa: CASSPRGEPGELFF
j_gene: TRBJ2-5; v_gene: TRBV9; len: 16; abundance: NA; d_gene: TRBD2; CDR3nt: TGTGCCAGCAGCCCCACTAGCGGGGGATTGCAAGAGACCCAGTACTTC; CDR3aa: CASSPTSGGLQETQYF
j_gene: TRBJ1-2; v_gene: TRBV5-6; len: 14; abundance: NA; d_gene: NA; CDR3nt: TGTGCCAGCACCATTGGGGGGGCTGTCTCGAGCTACACCTTC; CDR3aa: CASTIGGAVSSYTF
j_gene: TRBJ2-1; v_gene: TRBV7-9; len: 14; abundance: NA; d_gene: TRBD2; CDR3nt: TGTGCCAGCACCGCGATCACTAGCGGGGCCGAGCAGTTCTTC; CDR3aa: CASTAITSGAEQFF
j_gene: TRBJ1-6; v_gene: TRBV3-1/TRBV3-2; len: 17; abundance: NA; d_gene: TRBD1; CDR3nt: TGTGCCAGCAGCCAAGGCGGGGTGGACAGGGGTAATTCACCCCTCCACTTT; CDR3aa: CASSQGGVDRGNSPLHF
j_gene: TRBJ1-3; v_gene: TRBV21-1; len: 16; abundance: once; d_gene: NA; CDR3nt: TGTGCCAGCAGCAAAGACAGGGGGTTCACTGGAAACACCATATATTTT; CDR3aa: CASSKDRGFTGNTIYF
j_gene: TRBJ1-5; v_gene: TRBV7-9; len: 13; abundance: NA; d_gene: TRBD1; CDR3nt: TGTGCCAGCACCACGACAGGGGATCAGCCCCAGCATTTT; CDR3aa: CASTTTGDQPQHF
j_gene: TRBJ2-7; v_gene: TRBV7-9; len: 11; abundance: NA; d_gene: NA; CDR3nt: TGTGCCAGCAGCTTACAGGGGGAGCAGTACTTC; CDR3aa: CASSLQGEQYF
j_gene: TRBJ2-4; v_gene: TRBV15; len: 11; abundance: NA; d_gene: NA; CDR3nt: TGTGCCACCAGCAGGCAGGGAATTCAGTACTTC; CDR3aa: CATSRQGIQYF
j_gene: TRBJ1-2; v_gene: TRBV5-1; len: 14; abundance: NA; d_gene: NA; CDR3nt: TGCGCCAGCAGCTTGGTCGGGGGGCCGTATGGCTACACCTTC; CDR3aa: CASSLVGGPYGYTF
j_gene: TRBJ2-7; v_gene: TRBV5-1; len: 14; abundance: NA; d_gene: TRBD2; CDR3nt: TGCGCCAGCAGTGTAGCGGGACCACCTTACGAGCAGTACTTC; CDR3aa: CASSVAGPPYEQYF
j_gene: TRBJ1-1; v_gene: TRBV27; len: 16; abundance: NA; d_gene: TRBD1; CDR3nt: TGTGCCAGCAGTTTATTCTCCGGGACAGGGTCCCCTGAAGCTTTCTTT; CDR3aa: CASSLFSGTGSPEAFF
j_gene: TRBJ1-5; v_gene: TRBV18; len: 14; abundance: NA; d_gene: NA; CDR3nt: TGTGCCAGCTCACCAAAACAGTTCAATCAGCCCCAGCATTTT; CDR3aa: CASSPKQFNQPQHF
j_gene: TRBJ2-5; v_gene: TRBV10-3; len: 13; abundance: NA; d_gene: NA; CDR3nt: TGTGCCATCAGTGTATCGGTGGAAGAGACCCAGTACTTC; CDR3aa: CAISVSVEETQYF
j_gene: TRBJ2-7; v_gene: TRBV7-9; len: 15; abundance: NA; d_gene: TRBD1; CDR3nt: TGTGCCAGCAGCCGACCGGACAGGGGGCGGTACGAGCAGTACTTC; CDR3aa: CASSRPDRGRYEQYF
j_gene: TRBJ1-1; v_gene: TRBV5-5; len: 15; abundance: NA; d_gene: NA; CDR3nt: TGTGCCAGCAGCATTACCCCAGGGTTTGGCGCTGAAGCTTTCTTT; CDR3aa: CASSITPGFGAEAFF
j_gene: TRBJ2-3; v_gene: TRBV7-9; len: 16; abundance: NA; d_gene: NA; CDR3nt: TGTGCCAGCAGCACCTCAACAGGGCTGTCGACAGATACGCAGTATTTT; CDR3aa: CASSTSTGLSTDTQYF
j_gene: TRBJ2-1; v_gene: TRBV9; len: 15; abundance: NA; d_gene: TRBD2; CDR3nt: TGTGCCAGCAGCGTAGTTAGCGGGGGGGACAGTGAGCAGTTCTTC; CDR3aa: CASSVVSGGDSEQFF
j_gene: TRBJ2-2; v_gene: TRBV4-1; len: 17; abundance: NA; d_gene: TRBD1; CDR3nt: TGCGCCAGCAGCCCCCCCGGACAGGGATCGAACACCGGGGAGCTGTTTTTT; CDR3aa: CASSPPGQGSNTGELFF
j_gene: TRBJ2-2; v_gene: TRBV19; len: 16; abundance: once; d_gene: TRBD1; CDR3nt: TGTGCCAGTGGGGGAAGGGGGCCGTCAGGGACCGGGGAGCTGTTTTTT; CDR3aa: CASGGRGPSGTGELFF
j_gene: TRBJ2-5; v_gene: TRBV29-1; len: 14; abundance: NA; d_gene: NA; CDR3nt: TGCAGCGTTGCACCCCGACAGCCCCAAGAGACCCAGTACTTC; CDR3aa: CSVAPRQPQETQYF
j_gene: TRBJ2-7; v_gene: TRBV4-1; len: 16; abundance: NA; d_gene: NA; CDR3nt: TGCGCCAGCAGCCAAGATAAGACTAGAGTGGACTACGAGCAGTACTTC; CDR3aa: CASSQDKTRVDYEQYF
j_gene: TRBJ2-7; v_gene: TRBV29-1; len: 14; abundance: NA; d_gene: NA; CDR3nt: TGCAGCGTTGGGAGTCCGGGACATACCTACGAGCAGTACTTC; CDR3aa: CSVGSPGHTYEQYF
j_gene: TRBJ1-2; v_gene: TRBV9; len: 15; abundance: NA; d_gene: NA; CDR3nt: TGTGCCAGCAGCGTAGCTAAGTCTTTAAACTATGGCTACACCTTC; CDR3aa: CASSVAKSLNYGYTF
j_gene: TRBJ1-2; v_gene: TRBV12-3/TRBV12-4; len: 12; abundance: once; d_gene: NA; CDR3nt: TGTGCCAGCAGCCAAGACAGCTATGGCTACACCTTC; CDR3aa: CASSQDSYGYTF
j_gene: TRBJ1-2; v_gene: TRBV5-6; len: 12; abundance: NA; d_gene: NA; CDR3nt: TGTGCCAGCAGCGTGGATATTTATGGCTACACCTTC; CDR3aa: CASSVDIYGYTF
j_gene: TRBJ2-1; v_gene: TRBV19; len: 19; abundance: NA; d_gene: TRBD2; CDR3nt: TGTGCCAGTAGTCAAAGGGGACTAGCGGGGGGCCTGCCAGAGAATGAGCAGTTCTTC; CDR3aa: CASSQRGLAGGLPENEQFF
j_gene: TRBJ2-2; v_gene: TRBV10-3; len: 16; abundance: NA; d_gene: TRBD1; CDR3nt: TGTGCCATCAGTGATGGGGGTCAGGGGGCCACCGGGGAGCTGTTTTTT; CDR3aa: CAISDGGQGATGELFF
j_gene: TRBJ1-4; v_gene: TRBV18; len: 18; abundance: NA; d_gene: TRBD1; CDR3nt: TGTGCCAGCTCACTACTGGACAGGTCCTATGCAACTAATGAAAAACTGTTTTTT; CDR3aa: CASSLLDRSYATNEKLFF
j_gene: TRBJ1-2; v_gene: TRBV7-9; len: 14; abundance: once; d_gene: NA; CDR3nt: TGTGCCAGCAGCTTAGAAGCCGGGGACTATGGCTACACCTTC; CDR3aa: CASSLEAGDYGYTF
j_gene: TRBJ1-2; v_gene: TRBV5-5; len: 13; abundance: NA; d_gene: NA; CDR3nt: TGTGCCAGCAGCCCCACGGGGGGGTGGGGCTACACCTTC; CDR3aa: CASSPTGGWGYTF
j_gene: TRBJ1-2; v_gene: TRBV29-1; len: 13; abundance: NA; d_gene: NA; CDR3nt: TGCAGCGTTGTAAAGCTTTTTAACTATGGCTACACCTTC; CDR3aa: CSVVKLFNYGYTF
j_gene: TRBJ1-6; v_gene: TRBV11-2; len: 17; abundance: NA; d_gene: NA; CDR3nt: TGTGCCAGCAGCTTAGATCATACAGGCTCCTATAATTCACCCCTCCACTTT; CDR3aa: CASSLDHTGSYNSPLHF
j_gene: TRBJ1-3; v_gene: TRBV6-2/TRBV6-3; len: 14; abundance: NA; d_gene: NA; CDR3nt: TGTGCCAGCAGTCTACGCAGGGCTGGAAACACCATATATTTT; CDR3aa: CASSLRRAGNTIYF
j_gene: TRBJ1-1; v_gene: TRBV11-2; len: 14; abundance: NA; d_gene: NA; CDR3nt: TGTGCCAGCAAATCAGGGTCCCTGAACACTGAAGCTTTCTTT; CDR3aa: CASKSGSLNTEAFF
j_gene: TRBJ1-1; v_gene: TRBV20-1; len: 13; abundance: NA; d_gene: NA; CDR3nt: TGCAGTGCTAGTAGTAGGGGGAACACTGAAGCTTTCTTT; CDR3aa: CSASSRGNTEAFF
j_gene: TRBJ2-2; v_gene: TRBV9; len: 18; abundance: NA; d_gene: TRBD2; CDR3nt: TGTGCCAGCAGCTATCAGGCGGGGCTAGCGGGAAACACCGGGGAGCTGTTTTTT; CDR3aa: CASSYQAGLAGNTGELFF
j_gene: TRBJ1-3; v_gene: TRBV5-5; len: 14; abundance: NA; d_gene: TRBD1; CDR3nt: TGTGCCAGTACTCACAGGGGCTCTGGAAACACCATATATTTT; CDR3aa: CASTHRGSGNTIYF
j_gene: TRBJ2-5; v_gene: TRBV12-3/TRBV12-4; len: 12; abundance: NA; d_gene: NA; CDR3nt: TGTGCCAGCAGTTCTGCCAGGGAGACCCAGTACTTC; CDR3aa: CASSSARETQYF
j_gene: TRBJ1-2; v_gene: TRBV18; len: 16; abundance: NA; d_gene: TRBD1; CDR3nt: TGTGCCAGCTCACCCCAGGGGGCGGTGTATAACTATGGCTACACCTTC; CDR3aa: CASSPQGAVYNYGYTF
j_gene: TRBJ1-4; v_gene: TRBV6-5; len: 14; abundance: once; d_gene: TRBD1; CDR3nt: TGTGCCAGCAGTCTACAGGGGGCGAAGGAAAAACTGTTTTTT; CDR3aa: CASSLQGAKEKLFF
j_gene: TRBJ1-1; v_gene: TRBV11-2; len: 15; abundance: NA; d_gene: NA; CDR3nt: TGTGCCAGCAGCTTAATTGAGGGGGGGCACACTGAAGCTTTCTTT; CDR3aa: CASSLIEGGHTEAFF
j_gene: TRBJ1-2; v_gene: TRBV10-3; len: 14; abundance: NA; d_gene: TRBD1; CDR3nt: TGTGCCATCACCAAGACAGGGGGGGACTATGGCTACACCTTC; CDR3aa: CAITKTGGDYGYTF
j_gene: TRBJ2-7; v_gene: TRBV6-4; len: 16; abundance: NA; d_gene: TRBD1; CDR3nt: TGTGCCAGCAGTGCCCGGGACAGCCGGTCGGGGTACGAGCAGTACTTC; CDR3aa: CASSARDSRSGYEQYF
j_gene: TRBJ2-5; v_gene: TRBV19; len: 18; abundance: NA; d_gene: TRBD2; CDR3nt: TGTGCCAGTAGTAGAGGGACTAGCGGGGGGGCCCCCTGGGAGACCCAGTACTTC; CDR3aa: CASSRGTSGGAPWETQYF
j_gene: TRBJ2-7; v_gene: TRBV18; len: 12; abundance: few; d_gene: NA; CDR3nt: TGTGCCAGCTCACTTGGAGGTTACGAGCAGTACTTC; CDR3aa: CASSLGGYEQYF
j_gene: TRBJ2-5; v_gene: TRBV5-1; len: 13; abundance: NA; d_gene: TRBD2; CDR3nt: TGCGCCAGCAGCGGCGGGGGCCAAGAGACCCAGTACTTC; CDR3aa: CASSGGGQETQYF
j_gene: TRBJ1-2; v_gene: TRBV4-1; len: 14; abundance: NA; d_gene: TRBD1; CDR3nt: TGCGCCAGCAGCCCTAGGACAGGGGGCTATGGCTACACCTTC; CDR3aa: CASSPRTGGYGYTF
j_gene: TRBJ2-7; v_gene: TRBV14; len: 14; abundance: NA; d_gene: TRBD1; CDR3nt: TGTGCCAGCAGCCAAGGACAGGGGGCCTACGAGCAGTACTTC; CDR3aa: CASSQGQGAYEQYF
j_gene: TRBJ2-7; v_gene: TRBV2; len: 13; abundance: NA; d_gene: NA; CDR3nt: TGTGCCAGCAACCGGGACAAGGGGCTCGAGCAGTACTTC; CDR3aa: CASNRDKGLEQYF
j_gene: TRBJ1-3; v_gene: TRBV24-1; len: 15; abundance: NA; d_gene: NA; CDR3nt: TGTGCCACCAGTGATACGACAGCTCAGGAAAACACCATATATTTT; CDR3aa: CATSDTTAQENTIYF
j_gene: TRBJ1-2; v_gene: TRBV13; len: 16; abundance: NA; d_gene: NA; CDR3nt: TGTGCCAGCAGCTCTAGTCGGTCAGGGTTGTACGGTGGCTACACCTTC; CDR3aa: CASSSSRSGLYGGYTF
j_gene: TRBJ1-6; v_gene: TRBV6-5; len: 15; abundance: once; d_gene: TRBD1; CDR3nt: TGTGCCAGCAGTTACTCGACAGGGTCCAGGTCACCCCTCCACTTT; CDR3aa: CASSYSTGSRSPLHF
j_gene: TRBJ2-5; v_gene: TRBV9; len: 17; abundance: NA; d_gene: NA; CDR3nt: TGTGCCAGCAGCCCACAGGGGTCCAGCGGGGGTATCGAGACCCAGTACTTC; CDR3aa: CASSPQGSSGGIETQYF
j_gene: TRBJ1-1; v_gene: TRBV6-4; len: 14; abundance: NA; d_gene: NA; CDR3nt: TGTGCCAGCAGTGACTCGCTGAGGGGGACTGAAGCTTTCTTT; CDR3aa: CASSDSLRGTEAFF